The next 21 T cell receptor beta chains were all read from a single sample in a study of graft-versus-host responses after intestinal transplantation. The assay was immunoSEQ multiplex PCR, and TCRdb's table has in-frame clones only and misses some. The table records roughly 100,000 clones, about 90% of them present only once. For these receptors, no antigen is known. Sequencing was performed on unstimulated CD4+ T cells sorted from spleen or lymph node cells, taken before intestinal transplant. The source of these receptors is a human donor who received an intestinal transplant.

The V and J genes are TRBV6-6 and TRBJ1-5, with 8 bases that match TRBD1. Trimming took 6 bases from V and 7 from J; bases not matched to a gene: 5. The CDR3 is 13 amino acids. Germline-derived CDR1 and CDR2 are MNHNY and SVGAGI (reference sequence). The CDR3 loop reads CASRGQGGQPQHF. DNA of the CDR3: TGTGCCAGCAGAGGACAGGGTGGACAGCCCCAGCATTTT.

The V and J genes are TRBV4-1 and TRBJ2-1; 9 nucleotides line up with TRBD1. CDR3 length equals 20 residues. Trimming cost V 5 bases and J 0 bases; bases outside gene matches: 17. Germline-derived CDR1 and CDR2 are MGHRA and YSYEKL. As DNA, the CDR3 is TGCGCCAGCAGCAAATCACCGGGACAGGGACACCGTAGCTCCTACAATGAGCAGTTCTTC. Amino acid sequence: CASSKSPGQGHRSSYNEQFF.

The CDR3 loop reads CASSWVRLNYGYTF. In DNA form, the CDR3 reads TGTGCCAGCAGCTGGGTCCGGTTGAACTATGGCTACACCTTC. The rearrangement joins TRBV11-2 to TRBJ1-2; no clear D gene. Trimming left V 4 bases short and J 2 bases short, with 11 bases between. In germline, CDR1 is SGHAT, CDR2 FQNNGV. The CDR3 runs to 14 residues.

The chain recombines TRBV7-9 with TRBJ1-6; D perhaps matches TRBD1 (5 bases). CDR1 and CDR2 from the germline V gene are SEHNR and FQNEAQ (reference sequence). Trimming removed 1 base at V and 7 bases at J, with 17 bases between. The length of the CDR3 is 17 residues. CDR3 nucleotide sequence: TGTGCCAGCAGCTTAGGTCTGCGGGGACGGCGCAATTCACCCCTCCACTTT. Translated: CASSLGLRGRRNSPLHF.

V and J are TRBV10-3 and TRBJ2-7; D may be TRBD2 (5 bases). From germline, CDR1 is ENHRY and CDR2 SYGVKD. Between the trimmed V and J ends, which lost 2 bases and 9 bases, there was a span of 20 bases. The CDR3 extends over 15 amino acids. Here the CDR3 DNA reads TGTGCCATCAGTGAGCACGAAGTAGGCCCGAGGGTGCAGTACTTC. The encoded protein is CAISEHEVGPRVQYF.

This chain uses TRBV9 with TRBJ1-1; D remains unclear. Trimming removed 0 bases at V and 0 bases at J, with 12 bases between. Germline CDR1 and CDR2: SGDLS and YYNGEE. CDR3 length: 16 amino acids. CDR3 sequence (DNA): TGTGCCAGCAGCGTAGGTAACACCTACATGAACACTGAAGCTTTCTTT. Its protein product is CASSVGNTYMNTEAFF.

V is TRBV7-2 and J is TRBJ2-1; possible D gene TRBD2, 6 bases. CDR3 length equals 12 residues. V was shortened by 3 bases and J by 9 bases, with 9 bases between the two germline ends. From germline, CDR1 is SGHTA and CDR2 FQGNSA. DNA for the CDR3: TGTGCCAGCAGCTTTCGGACTACTGAGCAGTTCTTC. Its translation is CASSFRTTEQFF.

The CDR3 sequence: CASSLATGELFF. In nucleotides, the CDR3 is TGTGCCAGCAGCTTGGCCACCGGGGAGCTGTTTTTT. The V gene is TRBV5-4, the J gene TRBJ2-2; D gene unclear. The germline V gene encodes CDR1 SGHNT and CDR2 YYREEE (reference sequence). V lost 0 bases to trimming and J lost 4 bases, with 1 base between them. This CDR3 spans 12 amino acids. Drawing the rest from reference TRBV5-4 and TRBJ2-2, the complete variable domain is ETGVTQSPTHLIKTRGQQVTLRCSSQSGHNTVSWYQQALGQGPQFIFQYYREEENGRGNFPPRFSGLQFPNYSSELNVNALELDDSALYLCASSLATGELFFGEGSRLTVL.

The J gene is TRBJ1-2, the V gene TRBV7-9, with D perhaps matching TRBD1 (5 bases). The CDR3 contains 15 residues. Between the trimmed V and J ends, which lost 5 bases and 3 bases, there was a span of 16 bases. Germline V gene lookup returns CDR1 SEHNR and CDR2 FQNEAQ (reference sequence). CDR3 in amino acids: CASSRRTRGHYGYTF. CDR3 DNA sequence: TGTGCCAGCAGCCGTCGGACGAGGGGTCACTATGGCTACACCTTC.

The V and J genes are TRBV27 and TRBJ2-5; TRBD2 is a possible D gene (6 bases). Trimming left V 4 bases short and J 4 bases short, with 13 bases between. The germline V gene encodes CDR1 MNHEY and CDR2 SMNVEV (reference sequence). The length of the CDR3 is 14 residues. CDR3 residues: CASSWAGQRETQYF. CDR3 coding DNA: TGTGCCAGCAGTTGGGCGGGGCAACGAGAGACCCAGTACTTC.

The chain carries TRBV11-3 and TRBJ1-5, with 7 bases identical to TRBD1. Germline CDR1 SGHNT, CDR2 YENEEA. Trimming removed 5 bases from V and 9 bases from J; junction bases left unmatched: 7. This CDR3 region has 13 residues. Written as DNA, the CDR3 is TGTGCCAGCAGCCCAGGGGGGGAAGGGCCCCAGCATTTT. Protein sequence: CASSPGGEGPQHF.

The CDR3 loop is CASSLGQGAAETQYF. The CDR3 bases are TGTGCCAGCAGCTTGGGACAGGGGGCGGCAGAGACCCAGTACTTC. The V and J genes are TRBV7-9 and TRBJ2-5; 12 nucleotides agree with TRBD1. In germline, CDR1 is SEHNR, CDR2 FQNEAQ (reference sequence). J gave up 4 bases and V 3 bases, and 3 bases lay outside the gene matches. The length of the CDR3 is 15 residues.

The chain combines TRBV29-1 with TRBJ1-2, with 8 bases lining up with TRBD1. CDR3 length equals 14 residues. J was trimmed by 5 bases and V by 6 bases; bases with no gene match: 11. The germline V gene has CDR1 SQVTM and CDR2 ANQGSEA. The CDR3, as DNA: TGCAGCGTAGGACAGGGAGTTAGGTCTTATGGCTACACCTTC. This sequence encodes CSVGQGVRSYGYTF.

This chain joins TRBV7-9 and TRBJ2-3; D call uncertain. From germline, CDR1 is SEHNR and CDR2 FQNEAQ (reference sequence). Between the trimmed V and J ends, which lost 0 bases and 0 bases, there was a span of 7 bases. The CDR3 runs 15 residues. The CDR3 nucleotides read TGTGCCAGCAGCTTAGCCGGATTTAGCACAGATACGCAGTATTTT. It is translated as CASSLAGFSTDTQYF.

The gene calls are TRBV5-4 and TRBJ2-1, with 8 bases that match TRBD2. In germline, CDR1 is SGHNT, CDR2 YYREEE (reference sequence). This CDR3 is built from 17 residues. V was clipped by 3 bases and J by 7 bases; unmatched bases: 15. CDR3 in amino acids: CASSSAKRGGLENEQFF. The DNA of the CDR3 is TGTGCCAGCAGCTCGGCGAAACGGGGGGGTTTGGAAAATGAGCAGTTCTTC.

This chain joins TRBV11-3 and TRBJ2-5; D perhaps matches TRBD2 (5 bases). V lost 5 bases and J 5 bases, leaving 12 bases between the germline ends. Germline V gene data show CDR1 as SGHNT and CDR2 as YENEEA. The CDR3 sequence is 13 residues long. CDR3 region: CASSRGSFETQYF. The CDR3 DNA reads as TGTGCCAGCAGCCGGGGTTCTTTTGAGACCCAGTACTTC.

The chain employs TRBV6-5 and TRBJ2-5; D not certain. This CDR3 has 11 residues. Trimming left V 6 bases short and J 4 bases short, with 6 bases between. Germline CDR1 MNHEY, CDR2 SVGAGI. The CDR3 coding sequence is TGTGCCAGCAGACTTAGAGAGACCCAGTACTTC. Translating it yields CASRLRETQYF.

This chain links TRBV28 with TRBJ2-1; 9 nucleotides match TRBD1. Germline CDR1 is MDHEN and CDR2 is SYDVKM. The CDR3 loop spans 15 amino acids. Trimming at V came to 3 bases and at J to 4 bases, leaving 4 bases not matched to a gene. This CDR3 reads CASSFWTGDYNEQFF. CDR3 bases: TGTGCCAGCAGTTTCTGGACAGGGGATTACAATGAGCAGTTCTTC.

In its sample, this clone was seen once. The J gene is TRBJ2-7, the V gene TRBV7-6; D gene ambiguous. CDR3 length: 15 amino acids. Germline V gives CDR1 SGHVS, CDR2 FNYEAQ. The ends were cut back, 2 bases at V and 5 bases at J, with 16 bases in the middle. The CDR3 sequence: CASSLFSTALNEQYF. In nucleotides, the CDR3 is TGTGCCAGCAGCTTATTTTCCACGGCCCTCAACGAGCAGTACTTC.

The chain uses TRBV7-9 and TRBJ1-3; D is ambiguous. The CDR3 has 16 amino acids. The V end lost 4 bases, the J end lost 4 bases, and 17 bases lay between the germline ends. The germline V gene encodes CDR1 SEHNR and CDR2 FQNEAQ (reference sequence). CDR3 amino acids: CASSSRRSISGNTIYF. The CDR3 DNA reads TGTGCCAGCAGCTCTCGGCGAAGCATCTCGGGAAACACCATATATTTT.

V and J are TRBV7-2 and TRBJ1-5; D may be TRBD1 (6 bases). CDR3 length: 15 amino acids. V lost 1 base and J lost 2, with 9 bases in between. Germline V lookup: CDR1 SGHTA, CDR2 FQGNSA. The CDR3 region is CASSLVAGGNQPQHF. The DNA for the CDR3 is TGTGCCAGCAGCTTAGTGGCAGGGGGCAATCAGCCCCAGCATTTT.